These 28 T cell receptor beta chains share one sample of origin, sequenced in a study of cytomegalovirus exposure and HLA in healthy donors. The PCR employed 60 Vbeta primers together with 13 Jbeta primers. Assay used: immunoSEQ multiplex PCR; TCRdb lists only in-frame clones, some missing. Its table lists approximately 130,000 clones. Sample: PBMCs. These receptors originate from an older woman in good health and CMV-seronegative.

The chain uses TRBV9 and TRBJ2-1; a possible D gene is TRBD1 (6 bases). This CDR3 is 15 amino acids long. Between the trimmed V and J ends, which lost 4 bases and 3 bases, there was a span of 14 bases. The germline gives CDR1 SGDLS, CDR2 YYNGEE. The CDR3 reads CASSPSGTIYNEQFF. CDR3 DNA sequence: TGTGCCAGCAGCCCATCCGGGACAATCTACAATGAGCAGTTCTTC.

The V and J genes are TRBV4-1 and TRBJ2-3, with 10 bases matching TRBD2. After removal of 1 base from V and 5 bases from J, the junction contained 12 bases not matched to a gene. The CDR3 covers 18 residues. The germline gives CDR1 MGHRA, CDR2 YSYEKL. The CDR3 region has the DNA TGCGCCAGCAGCCAAGGGACCCCCCTAGCGGGAGCGGGAGATACGCAGTATTTT. Translated, it gives CASSQGTPLAGAGDTQYF.

CDR3 DNA: TGCGCCAGCAGCCAAGATGCCCCCCGGGGAGGGGAAAAACTGTTTTTT. Translating it yields CASSQDAPRGGEKLFF. This sequence joins TRBV4-1 and TRBJ1-4; D unclear. Germline assignment: CDR1 MGHRA and CDR2 YSYEKL. The V gene lost 0 bases and the J gene lost 8 bases, with 16 bases spanning the gap. This CDR3 is 16 amino acids long.

CDR3 nucleotide sequence: TGTGCCAGCAGTTTATTTCCAGGATCCCTCTCTGGGGCCAACGTCCTGACTTTC. Translating gives CASSLFPGSLSGANVLTF. The chain employs TRBV9 and TRBJ2-6; no clear D gene. Germline CDR1 reads SGDLS; CDR2 reads YYNGEE. The CDR3 consists of 18 residues. The V and J ends lost 5 bases and 0 bases respectively, with 18 bases between them.

The chain couples TRBV18 to TRBJ2-3; perhaps TRBD1 as D (6 bases). The length of the CDR3 is 15 residues. The V gene lost 1 base and the J gene lost 6 bases, with 14 bases spanning the gap. The germline V gene encodes CDR1 KGHSH and CDR2 LQKENI. DNA for the CDR3: TGTGCCAGCTCACCACAGGACAGTAGCATGGATACGCAGTATTTT. Translated, it gives CASSPQDSSMDTQYF.

This sequence joins TRBV19 and TRBJ1-3; D is possibly TRBD1 (5 bases). Trimming pared 9 bases from V and 4 bases from J, leaving 16 bases between. CDR1 is LNHDA and CDR2 is SQIVND in the germline V gene (reference sequence). This CDR3 is 14 amino acids long. CDR3 sequence: CASDRRPWGNTIYF. The CDR3 coding sequence is TGTGCCAGCGACAGACGCCCGTGGGGAAACACCATATATTTT.

The chain joins TRBV9 to TRBJ1-4, with D tentatively TRBD1 (5 bases). Germline lookup yields CDR1 SGDLS and CDR2 YYNGEE. Trimming left V 4 bases short and J 7 bases short, with 14 bases between. The CDR3 sequence is 14 residues long. The CDR3 region has the DNA TGTGCCAGCAGCTTCCGGGACTCGAGTGAAAAACTGTTTTTT. Translated: CASSFRDSSEKLFF.

V gene TRBV6-1 combines with J gene TRBJ1-5; the D gene is possibly TRBD1 (5 bases). V was cut by 5 bases and J by 2 bases, with 13 bases left in between. Per germline, CDR1 MNHNS and CDR2 SASEGT. The CDR3 totals 15 residues. The CDR3 region is CASSPQGMGNQPQHF. CDR3 DNA: TGTGCCAGCAGTCCTCAGGGAATGGGCAATCAGCCCCAGCATTTT.

This sequence joins TRBV11-2 and TRBJ2-3; 9 bases fit TRBD1. Germline-derived CDR1 and CDR2 are SGHAT and FQNNGV. The CDR3 spans 16 residues. With V trimmed by 5 bases and J by 5 bases, 11 bases remained unmatched. CDR3 nucleotides: TGTGCCAGCAGCCGAACAGGGGGCCCACCCCTAGATACGCAGTATTTT. This translates into CASSRTGGPPLDTQYF.

This chain links TRBV19 with TRBJ1-3; 11 bases agree with TRBD1. From germline, CDR1 is LNHDA and CDR2 SQIVND (reference sequence). V trimming: 0 bases; J trimming: 1 base; junction bases outside the gene matches: 5. This CDR3 comprises 18 residues. The CDR3 sequence is CASSIDRGQGDSGNTIYF. The CDR3 DNA follows: TGTGCCAGTAGTATAGACCGGGGACAGGGGGATTCTGGAAACACCATATATTTT.

This chain connects TRBV5-6 to TRBJ1-1, with D possibly matching TRBD1 (5 bases). The V end was cut by 1 base, the J end by 8 bases, with 27 bases between. Germline loops: CDR1 SGHDT, CDR2 YYEEEE. This CDR3 comprises 18 residues. The CDR3 region has the DNA TGTGCCAGCAGCTTGCCCATCGGGACGGAGGGTCTATCGAGCGAAGCTTTCTTT. It codes for CASSLPIGTEGLSSEAFF.

The chain uses TRBV6-1 and TRBJ1-1, with D unclear. CDR3 length: 13 amino acids. Germline V lookup: CDR1 MNHNS, CDR2 SASEGT. The V and J ends lost 7 bases and 1 base respectively, with 10 bases between them. CDR3 DNA sequence: TGTGCCAGCACCTGGGCCGCGAACACTGAAGCTTTCTTT. This gives the protein CASTWAANTEAFF.

The chain links TRBV30 to TRBJ2-5, with D tentatively TRBD2 (5 bases). Deletions cut 3 bases from V and 2 bases from J, with 10 bases between. The CDR3 sequence is 13 residues long. Germline-derived CDR1 and CDR2 are GTSNPN and SVGIG (reference sequence). CDR3 coding DNA: TGTGCCTGGAGCCAACCGGGACAAGAGACCCAGTACTTC. It codes for CAWSQPGQETQYF. Full variable domain (missing parts from reference TRBV30 and TRBJ2-5): SQTIHQWPATLVQPVGSPLSLECTVEGTSNPNLYWYRQAAGRGLQLLFYSVGIGQISSEVPQNLSASRPQDRQFILSSKKLLLSDSGFYLCAWSQPGQETQYFGPGTRLLVL.

In the case of this clone: Other DNA sequences in the sample encode the same CDR3. The rearrangement joins TRBV4-1 to TRBJ2-3; 9 nucleotides agree with TRBD1. CDR1 is MGHRA, CDR2 YSYEKL, per germline. CDR3 length equals 15 residues. V was clipped by 4 bases and J by 6 bases; unmatched bases: 8. CDR3 sequence reads: CASSPRDRAADTQYF. CDR3 DNA: TGCGCCAGCAGCCCCCGGGACAGGGCGGCCGATACGCAGTATTTT.

CDR3 DNA: TGTGCCAGCAGCCCCTCCGGGACAGGGGGTTCACCCCTCCACTTT. Its translation: CASSPSGTGGSPLHF. V usage is TRBV7-9 and J usage is TRBJ1-6; the match to TRBD1 covers 11 bases. The CDR3 has 15 amino acids. The V segment lost 5 bases and the J segment 9 bases; nucleotides outside the gene matches: 6. The germline V gene encodes CDR1 SEHNR and CDR2 FQNEAQ (reference sequence).

This chain links TRBV5-1 with TRBJ2-7, with 9 positions matching TRBD2. Looked up from germline, CDR1 is SGHRS and CDR2 is YFSETQ. After removal of 1 base from V and 5 bases from J, the junction contained 7 bases not matched to a gene. CDR3 length: 15 residues. The CDR3 region has the DNA TGCGCCAGCAGCTTGCTTCTAGCGGGGACGCACGAGCAGTACTTC. It specifies CASSLLLAGTHEQYF.

The chain is built from TRBV7-9 and TRBJ2-1, with 7 bases identical to TRBD1. The germline V gene encodes CDR1 SEHNR and CDR2 FQNEAQ (reference sequence). V trimming: 2 bases; J trimming: 5 bases; junction bases outside the gene matches: 6. The CDR3 is made up of 15 amino acids. The CDR3: CASSLTGQTNNEQFF. DNA of the CDR3: TGTGCCAGCAGCTTAACGGGACAGACCAACAATGAGCAGTTCTTC.

The chain has TRBV6-5 and TRBJ2-3; D is unresolved. The CDR3 loop spans 14 amino acids. Deletions cut 4 bases from V and 2 bases from J, with 10 bases between. Germline V gives CDR1 MNHEY, CDR2 SVGAGI. CDR3 protein: CASSFRQHTDTQYF. The CDR3, as DNA: TGTGCCAGCAGTTTTCGTCAACACACAGATACGCAGTATTTT.

Here the CDR3 reads CATGAGGGGNTEAFF. The CDR3 nucleotides are TGTGCCACAGGAGCCGGGGGGGGAGGGAACACTGAAGCTTTCTTT. This chain connects TRBV28 to TRBJ1-1; D is perhaps TRBD1 (5 bases). Germline values: CDR1 MDHEN, CDR2 SYDVKM. This CDR3 has 15 amino acids. Trimming pared 10 bases from V and 1 base from J, leaving 19 bases between. The full variable domain, rest sourced from reference TRBV28 and TRBJ1-1, is DVKVTQSSRYLVKRTGEKVFLECVQDMDHENMFWYRQDPGLGLRLIYFSYDVKMKEKGDIPEGYSVSREKKERFSLILESASTNQTSMYLCATGAGGGGNTEAFFGQGTRLTVV.

This chain uses TRBV4-1 with TRBJ1-1; no definite D call. The germline V gene encodes CDR1 MGHRA and CDR2 YSYEKL. CDR3 size: 12 residues. V was clipped by 4 bases and J by 0 bases, with 3 bases between them. The CDR3 coding sequence is TGCGCCAGCAGCCGCGTGAACACTGAAGCTTTCTTT. Amino acids: CASSRVNTEAFF.

The rearrangement joins TRBV4-1 to TRBJ2-1, with 10 bases lining up with TRBD2. CDR1 is MGHRA, CDR2 YSYEKL, per germline. The CDR3 covers 16 residues. J was trimmed by 8 bases and V by 3 bases; bases with no gene match: 10. CDR3 bases: TGCGCCAGCAGCCAGAGGACCGGGACTAGCGCGCATGAGCAGTTCTTC. It codes for CASSQRTGTSAHEQFF.

The chain joins TRBV28 to TRBJ1-2; weak D call: TRBD1 (6 bases). From germline, CDR1 is MDHEN and CDR2 SYDVKM. V shed 6 bases and J shed 8 bases, with 13 bases lying between them. The CDR3 has 12 residues. The CDR3 sequence is CASREGVGGYTF. In DNA form, the CDR3 reads TGTGCCAGCAGAGAGGGGGTTGGCGGCTACACCTTC.

This rearrangement joins TRBV2 to TRBJ1-5; TRBD1 matches at 9 bases. The CDR3 is made up of 15 amino acids. V gave up 6 bases and J gave up 7 bases; unmatched junction bases: 10. Per germline, CDR1 SNHLY and CDR2 FYNNEI. The CDR3 sequence is CASRDTGGGSQPQHF. CDR3 DNA sequence: TGTGCCAGCAGAGATACAGGGGGCGGAAGCCAGCCCCAGCATTTT.

The rearrangement uses TRBV23-1 and TRBJ2-7, with TRBD1 matching 7 bases. TRBV23-1 is identified as an open reading frame with a role that is uncertain. V was pared by 4 bases and J by 1 base, with 4 bases of the junction left unmatched. The CDR3 length is 14 residues. The CDR3 loop is CASSLGRGSYEQYF. The CDR3 DNA is TGCGCCAGCAGTCTTGGCAGGGGGTCCTACGAGCAGTACTTC.

The rearrangement links TRBV7-9 to TRBJ2-7; D remains ambiguous. V lost 1 base and J lost 4, with 14 bases in between. Looked up from germline, CDR1 is SEHNR and CDR2 is FQNEAQ (reference sequence). The length of the CDR3 is 15 residues. CDR3 in amino acids: CASSLGSTLGYEQYF. The CDR3 DNA follows: TGTGCCAGCAGCTTAGGCTCGACATTAGGTTACGAGCAGTACTTC. The full variable domain, with the rest looked up from reference TRBV7-9 and TRBJ2-7, is DTGVSQNPRHKITKRGQNVTFRCDPISEHNRLYWYRQTLGQGPEFLTYFQNEAQLEKSRLLSDRFSAERPKGSFSTLEIQRTEQGDSAMYLCASSLGSTLGYEQYFGPGTRLTVT.

The chain carries TRBV28 and TRBJ2-2, with D perhaps TRBD1 (6 bases). Between the trimmed V and J ends, which lost 1 base and 6 bases, there was a span of 12 bases. This CDR3 has 15 residues. Germline assignment: CDR1 MDHEN and CDR2 SYDVKM. The CDR3 loop reads CASSLFLRGAGELFF. The DNA for the CDR3 is TGTGCCAGCAGTTTATTTCTCAGGGGAGCCGGGGAGCTGTTTTTT.

The chain combines TRBV5-5 with TRBJ2-1; 7 nucleotides align to TRBD1. Germline loops: CDR1 SGHKS, CDR2 YYEKEE (reference sequence). J was trimmed by 6 bases and V by 0 bases; bases with no gene match: 3. The CDR3 runs to 14 residues. CDR3 coding DNA: TGTGCCAGCAGCTTGGGAAGGGACAGCAATGAGCAGTTCTTC. Protein sequence: CASSLGRDSNEQFF. Full variable domain (outside the CDR3, taken from reference TRBV5-5 and TRBJ2-1): DAGVTQSPTHLIKTRGQQVTLRCSPISGHKSVSWYQQVLGQGPQFIFQYYEKEERGRGNFPDRFSARQFPNYSSELNVNALLLGDSALYLCASSLGRDSNEQFFGPGTRLTVL.

CDR3 bases: TGTGCCAGCAGTCCGTTTTGGGAGGATACGAACACTGAAGCTTTCTTT. As protein: CASSPFWEDTNTEAFF. The rearrangement joins TRBV6-6 to TRBJ1-1, with D uncertain. The CDR3 loop spans 16 amino acids. Germline loops: CDR1 MNHNY, CDR2 SVGAGI (reference sequence). Trimming left V 5 bases short and J 1 base short, with 17 bases between.